This T cell receptor beta chain was found in a study of a mutant IDH1 vaccine in newly diagnosed glioma. Study-wide background: Week 35 brought visit V12, which was followed by visit V13 at week 47.

The CDR3 loop spans 11 amino acids. V was trimmed by 1 base and J by 11 bases, leaving 6 bases between them. CDR1 and CDR2 (germline): SGHAT, FQNNGV. This clone appeared a single time. The antigen is unknown. Here immunoSEQ multiplex PCR was the method, and the copy in TCRdb shows in-frame clones only, minus some. The sample shows 40,000 to 55,000 clones, about 82% of them seen only once. Study observations and caveats: Apparently unrelated to pseudoprogression were changes in the top peripheral T cell clonotypes.

The time point: week 35, safety follow-up. Vaccinated patients received 300 ug of mutant IDH1 20-mer peptide per dose, with topical imiquimod. Patients received eight vaccinations in weeks 1, 3, 5, 7, 11, 15, 19, 23. The TCR comes from a man between 40 and 49 years old with glioma. The V gene is TRBV11-2, the J gene TRBJ2-1; D unclear. The sequencing used PBMCs, collected from a glioma patient whose treatment included an IDH1 peptide vaccine. CDR3 sequence: CASSLGDQQFF. The CDR3 coding sequence is TGTGCCAGCAGCTTAGGGGATCAGCAGTTCTTC.